The source of this TCR beta chain is a study of cytomegalovirus exposure and HLA in healthy donors. Study findings and constraints: Presence/absence analyses supposed approximately even sequencing depth among donors. In vitro confirmation showed a few CMV-associated chains to be CMV antigen specific.

This CDR3 has 17 amino acids. The germline V gene encodes CDR1 MNHEY and CDR2 SMNVEV (reference sequence). The V and J ends lost 9 bases and 0 bases, in that order; junction bases with no gene match: 16. On this clone: The antigen remains unidentified.

Both 60 Vbeta primers and 13 Jbeta primers went into the PCR. Source study methods: Later work found about 80 million unique TCR beta chains, with 9 million to 13 million shared. Some clones are missing from TCRdb's copy, which holds only in-frame ones; the method was immunoSEQ multiplex PCR. For V, J and clone size, that table is used; D and trimming come from the DNA. This sample has about 140,000 clones; 77% occur once, and the top ten carry around 1.5%. Sequencing was performed on PBMCs. The chain has TRBV27 and TRBJ1-1; TRBD1 matches 7 bases. This TCR came from a female donor in good health and CMV-seronegative. The CDR3 is CASTGGAPQGVNTEAFF. The CDR3 DNA sequence: TGTGCCAGTACTGGAGGGGCTCCCCAGGGGGTGAACACTGAAGCTTTCTTT.